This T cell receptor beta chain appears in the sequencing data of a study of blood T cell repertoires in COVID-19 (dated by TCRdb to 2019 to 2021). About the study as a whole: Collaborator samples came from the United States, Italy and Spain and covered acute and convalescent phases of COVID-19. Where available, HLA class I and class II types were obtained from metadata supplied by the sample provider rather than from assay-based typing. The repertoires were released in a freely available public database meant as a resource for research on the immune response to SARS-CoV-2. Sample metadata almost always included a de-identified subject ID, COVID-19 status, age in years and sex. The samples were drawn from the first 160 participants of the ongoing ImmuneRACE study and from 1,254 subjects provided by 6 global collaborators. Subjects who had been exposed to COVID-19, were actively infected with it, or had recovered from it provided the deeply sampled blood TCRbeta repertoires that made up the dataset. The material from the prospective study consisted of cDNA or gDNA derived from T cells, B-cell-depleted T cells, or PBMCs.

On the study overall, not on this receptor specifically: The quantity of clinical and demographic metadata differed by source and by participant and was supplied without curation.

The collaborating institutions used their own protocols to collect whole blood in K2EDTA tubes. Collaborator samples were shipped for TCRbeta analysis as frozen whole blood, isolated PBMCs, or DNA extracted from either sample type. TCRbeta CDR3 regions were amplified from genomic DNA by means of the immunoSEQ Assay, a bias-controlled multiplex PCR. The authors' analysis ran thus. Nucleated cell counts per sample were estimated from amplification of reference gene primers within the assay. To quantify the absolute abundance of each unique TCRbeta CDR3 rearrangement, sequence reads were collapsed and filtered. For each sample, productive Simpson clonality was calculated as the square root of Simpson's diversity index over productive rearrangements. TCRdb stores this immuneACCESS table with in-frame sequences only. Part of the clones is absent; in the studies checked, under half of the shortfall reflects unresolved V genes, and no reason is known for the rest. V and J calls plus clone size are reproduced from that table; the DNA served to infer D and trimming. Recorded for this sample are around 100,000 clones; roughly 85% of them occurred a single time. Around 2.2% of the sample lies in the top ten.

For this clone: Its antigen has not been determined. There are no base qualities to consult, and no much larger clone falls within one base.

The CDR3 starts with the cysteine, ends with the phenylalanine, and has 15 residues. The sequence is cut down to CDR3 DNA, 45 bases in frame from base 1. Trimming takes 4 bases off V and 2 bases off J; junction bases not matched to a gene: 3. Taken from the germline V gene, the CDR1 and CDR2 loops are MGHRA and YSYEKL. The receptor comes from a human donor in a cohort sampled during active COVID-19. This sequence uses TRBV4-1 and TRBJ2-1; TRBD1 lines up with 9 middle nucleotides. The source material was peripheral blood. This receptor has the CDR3 CASSPNRGPYNEQFF. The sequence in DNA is TGCGCCAGCAGCCCCAACAGGGGGCCCTACAATGAGCAGTTCTTC.